These 24 T cell receptor beta chains came from one sample sequenced in a study of HIV-infected patients and healthy controls. All unsorted peripheral T cells were captured because whole blood was used without fractionation. Alpha and beta constant-region primers primed reverse transcription of approximately 460 ng RNA. Separate chain-specific third strand synthesis with multiplexing indices produced the alpha and beta libraries. TCRdb used MiXCR to reprocess the 5' RACE reads, holding one entry per CDR3 protein. Of 15,000 to 20,000 distinct CDR3 sequences detected, around 8.3% appear once; the ten largest clones hold over 5.5%. Sequenced material: blood. These receptors came from an adult in good health.

Many counts were recorded for this clonotype. This rearrangement joins TRBV19 to TRBJ2-5, with 12 nucleotides matching TRBD1. The CDR3 length is 16 residues. Germline lookup yields CDR1 LNHDA and CDR2 SQIVND (reference sequence). The V and J ends lost 5 bases and 5 bases, in that order; junction bases with no gene match: 9. This chain's CDR3 is CASSAPGTGGAETQYF. CDR3 sequence (DNA): TGTGCCAGTAGTGCACCCGGGACAGGGGGCGCGGAGACCCAGTACTTC.

This clonotype appeared many times. This sequence joins TRBV19 and TRBJ2-3; 9 nucleotides match TRBD2. The trim removed 8 bases at V and 2 bases at J, leaving 8 bases unmatched. The germline gives CDR1 LNHDA, CDR2 SQIVND (reference sequence). The length of the CDR3 is 15 residues. In nucleotides, the CDR3 is TGTGCCAGTGCCGTTAGCGGGGGCGTCACAGATACGCAGTATTTT. Amino acids: CASAVSGGVTDTQYF.

In its sample, this clonotype was seen many times. The genes are TRBV2 and TRBJ2-5, with D possibly being TRBD2 (6 bases). CDR1 and CDR2 from the germline V gene are SNHLY and FYNNEI. The CDR3 loop spans 15 amino acids. The germline V and J ends were trimmed by 5 bases and 2 bases, with 15 bases remaining between them. The CDR3 bases are TGTGCCAGCAGTCTCTTCGGGACTTTTCAAGAGACCCAGTACTTC. Its translation: CASSLFGTFQETQYF.

This clonotype ranks as medium-sized. The CDR3 DNA reads as TGCGCCAGCAGCTTGGCCGGGAGCGGGGGAAGACCTTTCCAAGAGACCCAGTACTTC. This gives the protein CASSLAGSGGRPFQETQYF. The chain is built from TRBV5-1 and TRBJ2-5, with 8 positions matching TRBD2. CDR3 size: 19 residues. The ends lost 0 bases at V and 1 base at J; junction bases unmatched: 14. The germline gives CDR1 SGHRS, CDR2 YFSETQ. The variable domain in full, with the rest retrieved from reference TRBV5-1 and TRBJ2-5, is KAGVTQTPRYLIKTRGQQVTLSCSPISGHRSVSWYQQTPGQGLQFLFEYFSETQRNKGNFPGRFSGRQFSNSRSEMNVSTLELGDSALYLCASSLAGSGGRPFQETQYFGPGTRLLVL.

This clonotype is medium-sized by share. This chain connects TRBV23-1 to TRBJ2-5, with D tentatively TRBD2 (5 bases). TRBV23-1 is labeled an ORF, and its function is uncertain. The germline V and J ends were trimmed by 8 bases and 4 bases, with 17 bases remaining between them. This CDR3 region has 14 residues. The CDR3 is CASGQDGKGETQYF. The CDR3 region has the DNA TGCGCCAGCGGGCAAGACGGGAAAGGAGAGACCCAGTACTTC.

This clonotype showed up many times. The chain employs TRBV6-5 and TRBJ1-1, with a weak D call TRBD1 (5 bases). CDR1 is MNHEY, CDR2 SVGAGI, per germline. The CDR3 totals 12 residues. Trimming took 8 bases from V and 4 from J, leaving 11 bases between them. CDR3 sequence (DNA): TGTGCCAGCGGTAGGGGTGCCACTGAAGCTTTCTTT. Translating it yields CASGRGATEAFF.

The chain recombines TRBV7-9 with TRBJ1-4; D perhaps matches TRBD1 (5 bases). The germline V and J ends were trimmed by 4 bases and 6 bases, with 18 bases remaining between them. Germline V gene sequence: CDR1 SEHNR, CDR2 FQNEAQ (reference sequence). This CDR3 has 16 residues. The CDR3 spells CASSYSGSRDDEKLFF. Here the CDR3 DNA reads TGTGCCAGCAGCTATAGCGGAAGCAGGGATGATGAAAAACTGTTTTTT.

V is TRBV29-1 and J is TRBJ2-3; D is uncertain. The V and J ends lost 4 bases and 4 bases respectively, with 9 bases between them. CDR3 length: 12 residues. Germline loops: CDR1 SQVTM, CDR2 ANQGSEA. The CDR3 reads CSVVGGPDTQYF. CDR3 DNA: TGCAGCGTTGTAGGCGGTCCAGATACGCAGTATTTT.

The rearrangement links TRBV9 to TRBJ1-1; no definite D call. This CDR3 is built from 15 residues. V shed 0 bases and J shed 0 bases, with 9 bases lying between them. CDR1 and CDR2 from the germline V gene are SGDLS and YYNGEE. The CDR3 nucleotides read TGTGCCAGCAGCGTAGAGGCGGATATGAACACTGAAGCTTTCTTT. Residues: CASSVEADMNTEAFF.

The table lists this clonotype with many counts. The chain has TRBV20-1 and TRBJ1-1; D remains ambiguous. V lost 4 bases, J lost 7 bases, and 10 bases lay in between. The CDR3 consists of 11 residues. CDR1 is DFQATT, CDR2 SNEGSKA, per germline (reference sequence). The CDR3 loop is CSAKGLDEAFF. CDR3 DNA: TGCAGTGCTAAAGGGTTGGATGAAGCTTTCTTT.

This clonotype has at least ten counts. The V gene is TRBV3-1, the J gene TRBJ2-5; TRBD2 might be the D (6 bases). The CDR3 length is 14 residues. V was shortened by 6 bases and J by 5 bases, with 16 bases between the two germline ends. CDR1 is LGHDT and CDR2 is YNNKEL in the germline V gene (reference sequence). DNA for the CDR3: TGTGCCAGCAGTCCAAGGAGGGGATTGGAGACCCAGTACTTC. It translates to CASSPRRGLETQYF.

This clonotype was picked up many times. The chain recombines TRBV12-3 or TRBV12-4 with TRBJ1-6; unclear D gene. This CDR3 spans 16 amino acids. V lost 2 bases and J 9 bases, leaving 17 bases between the germline ends. This chain's CDR3 is CASSLTLWDTISPLHF. The CDR3 coding sequence is TGTGCCAGCAGTTTAACACTATGGGATACCATTTCACCCCTCCACTTT.

This clonotype rates as medium-sized. The V call is TRBV5-1, the J call TRBJ2-3; D ambiguous. Germline CDR1 reads SGHRS; CDR2 reads YFSETQ. Trimming cost V 2 bases and J 2 bases, with 15 bases left between them. The CDR3 loop spans 16 amino acids. CDR3 protein: CASSLKTPAITDTQYF. The CDR3, as DNA: TGCGCCAGCAGCTTAAAGACGCCTGCAATCACAGATACGCAGTATTTT.

In regard to this clonotype: A much larger clone differs from this one at a single base, so this may be a read error. The chain joins TRBV2 to TRBJ2-7; TRBD1 might be the D (6 bases). The V gene's germline CDR1 is SNHLY and CDR2 FYNNEI. Trimming pared 4 bases from V and 3 bases from J, leaving 10 bases between. The CDR3 is 13 residues long. CDR3 residues: CASSAGTSYEQYF. CDR3 nucleotides: TGTGCCAGCAGTGCCGGGACAAGCTACGAGCAGTACTTC.

In this sample, this clonotype is medium-sized (0.01 to 0.1%). The V gene is TRBV7-9, the J gene TRBJ1-1, with 7 bases that match TRBD1. After removal of 3 bases from V and 4 bases from J, the junction contained 5 bases not matched to a gene. Looked up from germline, CDR1 is SEHNR and CDR2 is FQNEAQ (reference sequence). This CDR3 has 14 amino acids. In DNA form, the CDR3 reads TGTGCCAGCAGCTTTGACAGGGCCGTCACTGAAGCTTTCTTT. Translation: CASSFDRAVTEAFF.

This clonotype was seen at least ten times. V usage is TRBV2 and J usage is TRBJ2-7; possible D gene TRBD2, 6 bases. Germline V lookup: CDR1 SNHLY, CDR2 FYNNEI. The CDR3 extends over 13 amino acids. V shed 6 bases and J shed 2 bases, with 11 bases lying between them. The CDR3: CASRDSGTYEQYF. CDR3 coding DNA: TGTGCCAGCAGAGATAGCGGTACCTACGAGCAGTACTTC.

This clonotype was seen repeatedly, ten times or more. This CDR3 reads CASSRNSGRLNTEAFF. CDR3 DNA: TGTGCCAGCAGCCGCAATTCCGGGAGGCTGAACACTGAAGCTTTCTTT. The V and J genes are TRBV11-2 and TRBJ1-1; no clear D gene. Germline CDR1 reads SGHAT; CDR2 reads FQNNGV. CDR3 length: 16 residues. Trimming took 5 bases from V and 0 from J, leaving 16 bases between them.

This clonotype is categorized as medium-sized (0.01 to 0.1%). CDR3 coding DNA: TGCAGCGTTGGACAGGGGGCCGTCACAGATACGCAGTATTTT. As protein: CSVGQGAVTDTQYF. The V and J genes are TRBV29-1 and TRBJ2-3; 10 nucleotides align to TRBD1. The germline gives CDR1 SQVTM, CDR2 ANQGSEA. There are 14 residues in the CDR3. J lost 2 bases, V lost 4 bases, and 3 bases had no gene match.

This clonotype was seen repeatedly, ten times or more. V and J are TRBV11-3 and TRBJ2-1; unclear D gene. Germline assignment: CDR1 SGHNT and CDR2 YENEEA. The CDR3 is 16 residues long. Trimming took 1 base from V and 8 from J, leaving 18 bases between them. CDR3 coding DNA: TGTGCCAGCAGCTTAGTTTTTGTCCAAAGCATGGATGAGCAGTTCTTC. It yields the protein CASSLVFVQSMDEQFF.

This clonotype showed up many times. The rearrangement links TRBV5-1 to TRBJ2-5; TRBD2 agrees at 14 bases. CDR3 length: 17 residues. V was pared by 4 bases and J by 4 bases, with 9 bases of the junction left unmatched. Germline CDR1 is SGHRS and CDR2 is YFSETQ. The DNA of the CDR3 is TGCGCCAGCAGCACTTCGGGACTAGCGGGAGTAGGAGAGACCCAGTACTTC. Translation: CASSTSGLAGVGETQYF.

V is TRBV30 and J is TRBJ2-2; 10 nucleotides align to TRBD2. The CDR3 extends over 16 amino acids. The junction had 5 bases not matched to a gene; V was cut back by 1 base and J by 3 bases. CDR1 is GTSNPN, CDR2 SVGIG, per germline (reference sequence). The CDR3 region has the DNA TGTGCCTGGAGTGGTGATAGCGGGAGGTACACCGGGGAGCTGTTTTTT. Translation gives CAWSGDSGRYTGELFF.

This clonotype was observed many times. The chain uses TRBV4-1 and TRBJ2-4; perhaps TRBD2 as D (5 bases). This CDR3 is 16 amino acids long. The V gene's germline CDR1 is MGHRA and CDR2 YSYEKL. V shed 0 bases and J shed 7 bases, with 16 bases lying between them. The CDR3 here is CASSQDPGVSGNIQYF. CDR3 sequence (DNA): TGCGCCAGCAGCCAAGATCCGGGCGTTTCGGGGAACATTCAGTACTTC.

This clonotype is classed as medium-sized. The genes are TRBV7-2 and TRBJ2-1; 7 nucleotides match TRBD1. The germline CDR1 and CDR2 sequences are SGHTA and FQGNSA. The CDR3 runs to 14 residues. Germline trimming cut 3 bases from V and 2 bases from J; bases unmatched to any gene: 1. CDR3 sequence (DNA): TGTGCCAGCAGCTTGGACAGGACCTACAATGAGCAGTTCTTC. Residues: CASSLDRTYNEQFF.

This clonotype came up many times. The chain employs TRBV4-1 and TRBJ1-6; D is undetermined. The V gene lost 0 bases and the J gene lost 7 bases, with 13 bases spanning the gap. The V gene's germline CDR1 is MGHRA and CDR2 YSYEKL. The CDR3 contains 16 residues. CDR3 DNA: TGCGCCAGCAGCCAAGATCGAGTAGTAAGGAATTCACCCCTCCACTTT. Encoded protein: CASSQDRVVRNSPLHF.